This T cell receptor (beta chain) was obtained from a study of response to subunit inactivated influenza vaccine. MiXCR, run by TCRdb on the RT-PCR reads, gives a single entry per CDR3 protein. The repertoire holds about 570,000 distinct CDR3 sequences, with approximately 10% as singletons. The CDR3 has 14 amino acids. Germline V CDR1 and CDR2: SNHLY, FYNNEI. Trimming cost V 6 bases and J 3 bases, with 15 bases left between them. Concerning this clonotype itself: Its target is unknown.

Regarding the study as a whole: Authors suggested few new T cells are recruited by each seasonal influenza vaccination.

The sample here was PBMCs from blood, taken on the day of vaccination. The rearrangement joins TRBV2 to TRBJ2-7; a weak D match, TRBD2 (5 bases). This sequence originates from a man aged 45-65 years who received an inactivated influenza vaccine. The chain's CDR3 is CASRSGIKNYEQYF. The CDR3 region has the DNA TGTGCCAGCAGATCGGGGATAAAGAACTACGAGCAGTACTTC.